This TCR beta chain was observed in a study of cytomegalovirus exposure and HLA in healthy donors. Vbeta (60) and Jbeta (13) primers were used in the PCR. The assay was immunoSEQ multiplex PCR, and TCRdb's table has in-frame clones only and misses some. The sample yields around 140,000 clones, approximately 78% seen once. Comments on this clone: Its antigen remains unidentified. The germline gene is not matched at one end of the junction; a read error may be the cause.

Each donor's status was that of a healthy bone marrow donor. Study-wide points: A later analysis reportedly found fewer N-insertions in an Asian-associated ancestry cluster than the approximately 670-donor mean. Previous analysis showed most TCR beta V segments were productive about 87% or about 30% of the time. Several top significant clusters appeared, in a later analysis, to be linked to common viral pathogens.

This receptor was obtained from a female donor in good health and CMV-seronegative. Sequencing input: PBMCs.

The CDR3 bases are TGCGCCAGCAGCCAAGGGGGGGCAGGGGGCTATGGCTACCCCTTC. Translated: CASSQGGAGGYGYPF. The rearrangement joins TRBV4-3 to TRBJ1-2; 8 bases align to TRBD1. The CDR3 loop spans 15 amino acids. The germline V gene encodes CDR1 LGHNA and CDR2 YSLEER.